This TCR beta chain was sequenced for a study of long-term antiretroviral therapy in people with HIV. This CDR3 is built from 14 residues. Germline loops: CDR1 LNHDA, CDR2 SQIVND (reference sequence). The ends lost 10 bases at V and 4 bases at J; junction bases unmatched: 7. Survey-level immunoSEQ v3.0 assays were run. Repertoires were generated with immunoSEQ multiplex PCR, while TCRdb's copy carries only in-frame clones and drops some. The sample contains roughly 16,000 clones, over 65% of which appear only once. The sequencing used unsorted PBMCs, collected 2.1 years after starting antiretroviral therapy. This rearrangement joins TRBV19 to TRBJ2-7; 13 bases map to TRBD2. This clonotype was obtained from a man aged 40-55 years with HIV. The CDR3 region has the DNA TGTGCCACTTCGTCGGGACTAGCGGGATACGAGCAGTACTTC. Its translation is CATSSGLAGYEQYF.